This T cell receptor (beta chain) comes out of a study of metastatic and nonmetastatic thyroid tumors (TCRdb year 2020). About the study as a whole: For patients with malignant and with benign thyroid disease, the researchers compared repertoires between peripheral blood samples and tumor or nodule tissue samples. Overall results and qualifications from the work: In both blood and tumor samples, malignant tumors were reported to have significantly higher TCR beta diversity than benign nodules.

This clone turned up a few times. The antigen it binds to is not known. This could be a read error, since a much larger clone is one nucleotide away. Receptors were amplified or captured by PCR. TCRdb records Illumina HiSeq 4000 as the sequencer. The TCR beta-chain CDR3 region of each patient was profiled by high-throughput sequencing. On the authors' methods: Drawing on CDR3 differences between clinicopathological groups, the researchers built a classifier meant to tell apart patients with distant-metastatic papillary thyroid cancer. The Shannon index was used to measure repertoire diversity, and the Morisita-Horn index was used to measure how similar tumor and blood repertoires were. TCRdb handled the public reads itself, with Q25 trimming in fastp and clone calling in MiXCR, and kept productive beta chains. The V and J calls, along with clone size, are taken from TCRdb and not from the paper's own processing. This sample lists some 86,000 clones; roughly an eighth were detected once. The ten largest clones represent around 8.8% of the sample.

No patient had received any treatment before thyroid surgery. Using T-cell receptor beta sequencing, the study looked back at clinical samples from patients collected from the early 2010s to the late 2010s. CDR3 length: 13 amino acids, cysteine to phenylalanine. Of the read, only the CDR3 DNA is kept; its 39 bases are in frame from base 1. The germline V gene provides CDR1 WSHSY and CDR2 SAAADI. Sequencing was done on a sample of tumor tissue. The sequence links TRBV10-2 to TRBJ2-2, with the D call perhaps TRBD1 or TRBD2, as 6 bases match in each case. This clonotype was sampled from a female donor with papillary thyroid cancer or a benign thyroid nodule (not recorded which). Some clones in this sample may be carry-over from other donors' samples. The DNA sequence is as follows: TGCGCCAGCAAAGCCCCGGGGGCCGGGGATCTGTTTTTT. Protein translation: CASKAPGAGDLFF.